These 18 T cell receptor beta chains came from one sample sequenced in a study of spatial heterogeneity in lung cancer. TCRdb reanalysed the 5' RACE reads using MiXCR and keeps one entry per CDR3 protein. The sample has about 1,400 distinct CDR3 sequences, 56% seen once; the top ten hold about 7.8%. Time point of the sample: blood at routine non-recurrence follow-up after resection. The sample here was PBMCs, taken at follow-up. These receptor sequences come from a female donor with early-stage non-small cell lung cancer.

As concerns this clonotype: This beta chain lies outside the target of a library built for alpha chains; its clone size means little. The chain has TRBV7-8 and TRBJ2-1; D not resolved. The V gene lost 2 bases and the J gene lost 2 bases, with 4 bases spanning the gap. Looked up from germline, CDR1 is SGHVS and CDR2 is FQNEAQ. This CDR3 contains 13 residues. CDR3 loop: CASSLRPYNEQFF. The CDR3, as DNA: TGTGCCAGCAGCTTAAGGCCCTACAATGAGCAGTTCTTC.

In the case of this clonotype: This beta chain is an unintended read in a library built for alpha chains; its size means little. This chain uses TRBV6-2 or TRBV6-3 with TRBJ2-3; D is unresolved. The CDR3 is made up of 17 amino acids. Germline V gives CDR1 MNHEY, CDR2 SVGEGT. The germline V and J ends were trimmed by 4 bases and 4 bases, with 21 bases remaining between them. The CDR3 nucleotides are TGTGCCAGCAGTTCCCCCGGTTCTCCAACGCTTCCAGATACGCAGTATTTT. Amino acid sequence: CASSSPGSPTLPDTQYF.

In the case of this clonotype: Being off target in a library aimed at alpha chains, this beta chain has a size of little meaning. The chain is built from TRBV20-1 and TRBJ1-1; 7 nucleotides agree with TRBD1. The CDR3 has 14 residues. Germline assignment: CDR1 DFQATT and CDR2 SNEGSKA (reference sequence). Losses at the gene ends were 2 bases for V and 0 bases for J; bases not matched to a gene: 3. The CDR3 spells CSARPGQMNTEAFF. The CDR3 DNA follows: TGCAGTGCTAGACCGGGACAGATGAACACTGAAGCTTTCTTT.

On this clonotype: This beta chain is a stray sequence in a library constructed for alpha chains; its clone size is not meaningful. V usage is TRBV11-2 and J usage is TRBJ2-1; no reliable D call. The V end was cut by 1 base, the J end by 5 bases, with 3 bases between. The CDR3 covers 12 residues. In germline, CDR1 is SGHAT, CDR2 FQNNGV. CDR3 nucleotides: TGTGCCAGCAGCTTAGGCGACAATGAGCAGTTCTTC. Residues: CASSLGDNEQFF.

Worth noting for this clonotype: This beta chain is a stray read from a library made for alpha chains; its abundance is not meaningful. This rearrangement joins TRBV5-1 to TRBJ2-3; D is undetermined. This CDR3 spans 14 amino acids. The germline V and J ends were trimmed by 4 bases and 4 bases, with 13 bases remaining between them. Germline V gene sequence: CDR1 SGHRS, CDR2 YFSETQ. Here the CDR3 reads CASSRPTVSDTQYF. The CDR3, as DNA: TGCGCCAGCAGCAGACCCACCGTGTCAGATACGCAGTATTTT.

Details on this clonotype: A library made for alpha chains picked up this beta chain off target, so its size means little. The chain joins TRBV5-1 to TRBJ1-1; no clear D. Germline-derived CDR1 and CDR2 are SGHRS and YFSETQ. V dropped 3 bases and J dropped 5 bases, with 14 bases sitting between them. This CDR3 spans 14 amino acids. This chain's CDR3 is CASSSTRPSTEAFF. Here the CDR3 DNA reads TGCGCCAGCAGCTCGACCAGACCCTCGACTGAAGCTTTCTTT.

On this clonotype itself: This beta chain is an unintended read in a library built for alpha chains; its size means little. V usage is TRBV7-3 and J usage is TRBJ1-1, with D possibly being TRBD1 (5 bases). The ends were cut back, 2 bases at V and 0 bases at J, with 7 bases in the middle. This CDR3 spans 14 amino acids. Germline V gives CDR1 SGHTA, CDR2 FQGTGA. The CDR3 DNA reads TGTGCCAGCAGCTTACACAGGTTGAACACTGAAGCTTTCTTT. Translated, it gives CASSLHRLNTEAFF.

In the case of this clonotype: For a library built for alpha chains, this beta chain is a stray read; little rests on its size. This chain links TRBV7-6 with TRBJ2-7, with TRBD2 matching 8 bases. The CDR3 has 14 residues. Trimming cost V 5 bases and J 3 bases; bases outside gene matches: 6. Per the germline V gene, CDR1 is SGHVS and CDR2 is FNYEAQ. DNA for the CDR3: TGTGCCAGCAGCCCTATGGGGACTAGCTACGAGCAGTACTTC. Translating gives CASSPMGTSYEQYF.

On this clonotype: This beta chain is off target for a library built for alpha chains, so its abundance means little. In DNA form, the CDR3 reads TGTGCCAGCAGCTTTCAAGGAGATACGCAGTATTTT. Its translation is CASSFQGDTQYF. The chain is built from TRBV9 and TRBJ2-3, with D unclear. The CDR3 runs to 12 residues. With 4 bases removed from V and 5 bases from J, the gap between germline ends came to 8 bases. Per germline, CDR1 SGDLS and CDR2 YYNGEE.

As concerns this clonotype: Found in a library prepared for alpha chains, this beta chain is an off-target read, and its abundance has little meaning. The chain uses TRBV20-1 and TRBJ1-1, with D possibly being TRBD1 (5 bases). This CDR3 is built from 13 residues. CDR1 is DFQATT and CDR2 is SNEGSKA in the germline V gene (reference sequence). The V gene lost 4 bases and the J gene lost 3 bases, with 12 bases spanning the gap. CDR3 in amino acids: CSANQGTDTEAFF. Here the CDR3 DNA reads TGCAGTGCTAACCAGGGTACGGACACTGAAGCTTTCTTT.

Notes on this clonotype: A library prepared for alpha chains yielded this beta chain as an off-target read; its size is of little meaning. The V call is TRBV5-1, the J call TRBJ2-3; a weak D match, TRBD2 (5 bases). Trimming took off 4 bases at V and 12 bases at J, with 18 bases between the two ends. Germline CDR1 and CDR2: SGHRS and YFSETQ. The CDR3 totals 13 residues. CDR3 bases: TGCGCCAGCAGCCCGCGGGTCCCCATTGGACAGTATTTT. Amino acids: CASSPRVPIGQYF.

This clonotype was seen only a few times. This beta chain slipped into a library made for alpha chains as a stray read, so its size is not meaningful. The genes are TRBV2 and TRBJ1-6; no definite D call. Germline CDR1 and CDR2: SNHLY and FYNNEI. V gave up 8 bases and J gave up 5 bases, with 13 bases separating them. This CDR3 has 14 amino acids. The chain's CDR3 is CASGLGIHNSPLHF. CDR3 sequence (DNA): TGTGCCAGCGGCTTGGGAATCCATAATTCACCCCTCCACTTT.

About this clonotype: Because this beta chain is a stray read in a library intended to capture alpha chains, its abundance should not be given much weight. The V gene is TRBV6-2 or TRBV6-3, the J gene TRBJ2-7; D not resolved. CDR1 and CDR2 from the germline V gene are MNHEY and SVGEGT. The CDR3 extends over 13 amino acids. V was pared by 8 bases and J by 6 bases, with 17 bases between. DNA for the CDR3: TGTGCCAGCGGTCTGGTGGGCATCGGCGAGCAGTACTTC. Translated: CASGLVGIGEQYF.

Concerning this clonotype itself: This beta chain turned up in a library designed for alpha chains; as an off-target read, its abundance says little. This chain connects TRBV29-1 to TRBJ2-7; TRBD1 is a possible D gene (6 bases). The ends were cut back, 5 bases at V and 2 bases at J, with 10 bases in the middle. The CDR3 covers 12 residues. Germline V gene lookup returns CDR1 SQVTM and CDR2 ANQGSEA. The CDR3 spells CSVRGSAYEQYF. The CDR3 DNA sequence: TGCAGCGTTAGGGGGAGTGCCTACGAGCAGTACTTC.

As to this clonotype: This beta chain was picked up by a library intended for alpha chains and is off target, so its count carries little meaning. The J gene is TRBJ2-2, the V gene TRBV28; D is unresolved. Germline V gene lookup returns CDR1 MDHEN and CDR2 SYDVKM. This CDR3 region has 12 residues. Trimming cost V 4 bases and J 3 bases, with 3 bases left between them. In DNA form, the CDR3 reads TGTGCCAGCAGTTCGTACACCGGGGAGCTGTTTTTT. Protein product: CASSSYTGELFF.

As concerns this clonotype: The library was designed around alpha chains, so this beta chain is a stray read whose abundance carries little weight. The chain joins TRBV28 to TRBJ2-1; D is possibly TRBD1 or TRBD2 (5 bases each). Trimming pared 2 bases from V and 7 bases from J, leaving 9 bases between. The germline gives CDR1 MDHEN, CDR2 SYDVKM. This CDR3 region has 13 residues. The CDR3 sequence: CASSLGGLNEQFF. The CDR3 DNA is TGTGCCAGCAGTTTAGGGGGTCTGAATGAGCAGTTCTTC.

This clonotype was counted between two and nine times. In a library made to pick up alpha chains, this beta chain is a stray read with a size that means little. The chain's CDR3 is CASSSYETQYF. In DNA form, the CDR3 reads TGTGCCAGCAGCTCCTACGAGACCCAGTACTTC. V is TRBV11-2 and J is TRBJ2-5, with no clear D. V lost 4 bases, J lost 5 bases, and 5 bases lay in between. Germline V CDR1 and CDR2: SGHAT, FQNNGV. The length of the CDR3 is 11 residues.

Concerning this clonotype itself: This beta chain is a stray read from a library made for alpha chains; its abundance is not meaningful. The gene calls are TRBV29-1 and TRBJ2-4, with TRBD2 as a possible D gene (5 bases). Germline V gene sequence: CDR1 SQVTM, CDR2 ANQGSEA. This CDR3 contains 14 residues. Trimming cost V 4 bases and J 8 bases, with 18 bases left between them. This CDR3 is CSVAGLVGLDIQYF. Here the CDR3 DNA reads TGCAGCGTTGCCGGACTCGTCGGTCTGGACATTCAGTACTTC.